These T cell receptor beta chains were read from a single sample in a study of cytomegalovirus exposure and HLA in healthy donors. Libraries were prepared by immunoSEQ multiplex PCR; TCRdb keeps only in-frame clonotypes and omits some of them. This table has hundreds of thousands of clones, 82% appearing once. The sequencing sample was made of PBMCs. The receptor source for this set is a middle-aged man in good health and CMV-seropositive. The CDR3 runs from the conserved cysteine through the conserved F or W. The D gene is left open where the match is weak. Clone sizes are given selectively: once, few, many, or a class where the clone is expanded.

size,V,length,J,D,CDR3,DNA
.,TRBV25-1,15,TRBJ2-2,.,CASSVLAGNIGELFF,TGTGCCAGCAGTGTTCTGGCGGGAAACATCGGGGAGCTGTTTTTT
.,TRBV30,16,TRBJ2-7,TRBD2,CAWRAEGLAGFYEQYF,TGTGCCTGGAGGGCCGAGGGACTAGCGGGTTTCTACGAGCAGTACTTC
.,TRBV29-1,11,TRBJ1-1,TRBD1,CSVPGTGKAFF,TGCAGCGTTCCCGGGACAGGGAAAGCTTTCTTT
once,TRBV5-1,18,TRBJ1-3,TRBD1,CASSPTTTQGAPGNTIYF,TGCGCCAGCAGCCCCACGACCACACAGGGGGCCCCTGGAAACACCATATATTTT
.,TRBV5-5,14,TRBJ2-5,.,CASSLGAAQETQYF,TGTGCCAGCAGCTTGGGGGCAGCCCAAGAGACCCAGTACTTC
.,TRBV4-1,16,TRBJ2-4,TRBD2,CASSQVASGRGDIQYF,TGCGCCAGCAGCCAAGTAGCTAGCGGGAGGGGGGACATTCAGTACTTC
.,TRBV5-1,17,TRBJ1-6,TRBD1,CASSPDRTSSYNSPLHF,TGCGCCAGCAGCCCGGACAGGACGAGCTCCTATAATTCACCCCTCCACTTT
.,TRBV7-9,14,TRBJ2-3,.,CASSLSTVGDTQYF,TGTGCCAGCAGCTTATCAACAGTTGGAGATACGCAGTATTTT
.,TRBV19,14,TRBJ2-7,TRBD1,CASSTRQGAWEQYF,TGTGCCAGTAGTACCAGACAGGGCGCGTGGGAGCAGTACTTC
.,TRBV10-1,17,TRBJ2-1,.,CAATGRETSSGYNEQFF,TGCGCCGCCACGGGGCGGGAAACCTCCTCGGGGTACAATGAGCAGTTCTTC
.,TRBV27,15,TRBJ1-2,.,CASSLEMGTHQGYTF,TGTGCCAGCAGTTTAGAGATGGGGACACATCAGGGCTACACCTTC
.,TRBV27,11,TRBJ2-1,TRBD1,CASSRQGAWIF,TGTGCCAGCAGTAGACAGGGAGCCTGGATCTTC
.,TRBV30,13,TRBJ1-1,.,CAWMAAVNTEAFF,TGTGCCTGGATGGCGGCAGTAAACACTGAAGCTTTCTTT
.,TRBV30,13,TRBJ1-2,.,CAWSEGFNYGYTF,TGTGCCTGGAGTGAGGGGTTTAACTATGGCTACACCTTC
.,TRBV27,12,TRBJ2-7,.,CASRGTLNEQYF,TGTGCCAGCAGGGGGACACTTAACGAGCAGTACTTC
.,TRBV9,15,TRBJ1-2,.,CASSVDLGAHYGYTF,TGTGCCAGCAGCGTAGATCTAGGCGCCCACTATGGCTACACCTTC
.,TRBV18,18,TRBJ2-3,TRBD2,CASSPLGTSGVTTDTQYF,TGTGCCAGCTCACCACTTGGTACTAGCGGAGTTACCACAGATACGCAGTATTTT
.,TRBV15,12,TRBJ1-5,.,CATSSSGGPQHF,TGTGCCACCAGCAGCAGTGGAGGTCCCCAGCATTTT
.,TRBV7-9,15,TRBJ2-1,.,CASSLTREGYNEQFF,TGTGCCAGCAGCTTAACGCGGGAAGGCTACAATGAGCAGTTCTTC
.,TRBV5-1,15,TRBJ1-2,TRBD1,CASSLDGTVLYGYTF,TGCGCCAGCAGCTTGGATGGGACAGTTCTTTATGGCTACACCTTC